A selection of T cell receptor beta chains follows, all from one sample in a study of control samples from healthy donors and cancer patients. Repertoires were generated with immunoSEQ multiplex PCR, while TCRdb's copy carries only in-frame clones and drops some. This sample has roughly 88,000 clones, with 85% to 95% found just once. The sample consisted of blood. All receptors come from a young man in good health. CDR3s include the opening cysteine and the closing phenylalanine or tryptophan. The D gene is left open where the match is weak. Expanded clones are given a class, and other clones once, few, many or no size at all.

>NA|TRBJ2-7|13|NA|TRBV29-1
TGCAGCGTTGAAGTAACAGAGACCTACGAGCAGTACTTC
CSVEVTETYEQYF
>NA|TRBJ1-2|15|NA|TRBV6-4
TGTGCCAGCAGTGACTCGATCTGGGGGCAAGGTGGCTACACCTTC
CASSDSIWGQGGYTF
>TRBD1|TRBJ1-2|14|NA|TRBV7-8
TGTGCCAGCAGCGGTCCGGGACAGGGGAATGGCTACACCTTC
CASSGPGQGNGYTF
>TRBD1|TRBJ1-2|14|NA|TRBV30
TGTGCCTGGAGTGACAGGGGAATTAACTATGGCTACACCTTC
CAWSDRGINYGYTF
>NA|TRBJ1-1|16|NA|TRBV18
TGTGCCAGCTCACCTTTAAGAGGAAGGGCGAACACTGAAGCTTTCTTT
CASSPLRGRANTEAFF
>TRBD1|TRBJ2-2|17|NA|TRBV6-4
TGTGCCAGCAGAGAGGGCCCCGGACAGGGAAACTCCGGGGAGCTGTTTTTT
CASREGPGQGNSGELFF
>TRBD1|TRBJ1-2|14|NA|TRBV18
TGTGCCAGCTCCCTGGACAGGAAGGACTATGGCTACACCTTC
CASSLDRKDYGYTF
>NA|TRBJ2-3|15|NA|TRBV5-1
TGCGCCAGCAGCTTGGATGTGGGTAGATCAGATACGCAGTATTTT
CASSLDVGRSDTQYF
>NA|TRBJ2-3|12|NA|TRBV30
TGTGCCTGGCACAGATACACAGATACGCAGTATTTT
CAWHRYTDTQYF
>NA|TRBJ2-2|12|NA|TRBV11-2
TGTGCCAGCAGCTTACTCAGGGGAGAGCTGTTTTTT
CASSLLRGELFF
>NA|TRBJ1-4|12|NA|TRBV19
TGTGCCAGCTCGGGGGTCGGGGAAAAACTGTTTTTT
CASSGVGEKLFF
>TRBD1|TRBJ2-2|16|NA|TRBV7-2
TGTGCCAGCAGCTTGGGGACAGGGGGTTCCCCCGGGGAGCTGTTTTTT
CASSLGTGGSPGELFF
>NA|TRBJ2-5|17|once|TRBV30
TGTGCCTGGAGTGTACGGGCTCTCCGGAAGGGTCAAGAGACCCAGTACTTC
CAWSVRALRKGQETQYF
>TRBD1|TRBJ2-7|14|NA|TRBV7-2
TGTGCCAGCAGTCAGACAGGGAACTCCTACGAGCAGTACTTC
CASSQTGNSYEQYF
>NA|TRBJ1-6|15|NA|TRBV6-1
TGTGCCAGCAGTGAATTCCAGGTGCGAAATTCACCCCTCCACTTT
CASSEFQVRNSPLHF
>NA|TRBJ1-1|13|NA|TRBV11-2
TGTGCCAGCAGCTTATGGGAGAACACTGAAGCTTTCTTT
CASSLWENTEAFF
>TRBD1|TRBJ2-6|18|NA|TRBV6-2/TRBV6-3
TGTGCCAGCAGTCCCCGGACAGGGTATAGCTCTGGGGCCAACGTCCTGACTTTC
CASSPRTGYSSGANVLTF
>TRBD1|TRBJ1-6|15|NA|TRBV27
TGTGCCAGCAGTTCAGACAGGGTGAAGGGTTCACCCCTCCACTTT
CASSSDRVKGSPLHF
>NA|TRBJ1-6|15|NA|TRBV27
TGTGCCAGCAGTTTGAGAGGGTGGTTGGATTCACCCCTCCACTTT
CASSLRGWLDSPLHF
>TRBD1|TRBJ1-4|15|NA|TRBV6-5
TGTGCCAGCAGGGGGACAGGGTCCCTAAATGAAAAACTGTTTTTT
CASRGTGSLNEKLFF
>TRBD2|TRBJ2-1|15|once|TRBV7-6
TGTGCCAGCAGCTTAGGGGCTAGCGGGAGGACTGAGCAGTTCTTC
CASSLGASGRTEQFF
>NA|TRBJ1-2|15|NA|TRBV11-2
TGTGCCAGCAGCTTAGACCGGGGCGGACGTTATGGCTACACCTTC
CASSLDRGGRYGYTF
>TRBD1|TRBJ1-1|14|NA|TRBV11-3
TGTGCCAGCAGCGCGAGACAGGGGAACACTGAAGCTTTCTTT
CASSARQGNTEAFF
>NA|TRBJ2-4|15|once|TRBV2
TGTGCCAGCAGTGAACTTAGGGCGGGGAAAAACATTCAGTACTTC
CASSELRAGKNIQYF
>NA|TRBJ1-4|16|NA|TRBV6-1
TGTGCCAGCAGTGAAGTGGCCGCGGCAACTAATGAAAAACTGTTTTTT
CASSEVAAATNEKLFF
>TRBD1|TRBJ1-5|15|NA|TRBV7-2
TGTGCCAGCAGCCTACAGGGGTTTAATCAGCAGCCCCAGCATTTT
CASSLQGFNQQPQHF
>NA|TRBJ1-1|14|NA|TRBV9
TGTGCCAGCAACTCACTTACAATCGCAGATGAAGCTTTCTTT
CASNSLTIADEAFF
>NA|TRBJ2-1|13|NA|TRBV2
TGTGCCAGCAGGGGTCCGAACTACAATGAGCAGTTCTTC
CASRGPNYNEQFF
>NA|TRBJ1-6|14|NA|TRBV18
TGTGCCAGCTCACCACAGGGGAGCAATTCACCCCTCCACTTT
CASSPQGSNSPLHF
>TRBD1|TRBJ2-1|17|NA|TRBV11-2
TGTGCCAGCAGCCACGGGACAGGGACAAGCTCCTACAATGAGCAGTTCTTC
CASSHGTGTSSYNEQFF
>TRBD1|TRBJ1-2|13|NA|TRBV29-1
TGCAGCGCGGGGACAGATACTAACTATGGCTACACCTTC
CSAGTDTNYGYTF
>NA|TRBJ1-5|15|NA|TRBV2
TGTGCCAGCAGTGAAGGGGTCGGGAGCAATCAGCCCCAGCATTTT
CASSEGVGSNQPQHF
>NA|TRBJ2-2|13|NA|TRBV30
TGTGCCTGGAGTGTACTGTACACCGGGGAGCTGTTTTTT
CAWSVLYTGELFF
>NA|TRBJ1-4|14|NA|TRBV29-1
TGCAGCGTTTATATACCTCCAACTAATGAAAAACTGTTTTTT
CSVYIPPTNEKLFF
>NA|TRBJ2-1|14|NA|TRBV6-5
TGTGCCAGCTTTGGTGGGGCAGTCGAAGGGGAGCAGTTCTTC
CASFGGAVEGEQFF
>NA|TRBJ2-3|12|NA|TRBV5-1
TGCGCCAGCAGCTCAGGGACAGATACGCAGTATTTT
CASSSGTDTQYF
>NA|TRBJ2-5|13|NA|TRBV29-1
TGCAGCGTTGAAACCGGGGATCAAGAGACCCAGTACTTC
CSVETGDQETQYF
>NA|TRBJ1-2|15|NA|TRBV29-1
TGCAGCGCTCCTGTTGGGGGGGCCACTTACTATGGCTACACCTTC
CSAPVGGATYYGYTF
>NA|TRBJ1-2|12|NA|TRBV30
TGTGCCTGGAGTGTAGCCGGGAATGGCTACACCTTC
CAWSVAGNGYTF
>NA|TRBJ2-5|15|NA|TRBV3-1/TRBV3-2
TGTGCCAGCAGCCAAGATTTAACGGCAGTAGAGACCCAGTACTTC
CASSQDLTAVETQYF